This entry features one TCR beta chain sequence. The specificity of this receptor is unknown. No base quality information exists; no much larger clone differs at one position. The entry originates in a study of blood T cell repertoires in COVID-19 (dated by TCRdb to about 2020). General notes on the study: The collaborator samples originated in the United States, Italy and Spain and spanned the acute and convalescent phases of COVID-19. The prospective study material was composed of cDNA or gDNA derived from T cells, B-cell-depleted T cells, or PBMCs. The dataset comprised deeply sampled blood TCRbeta repertoires from subjects exposed to, actively infected with, or recovered from COVID-19. A freely available public database, intended as a resource for researchers studying the immune response to SARS-CoV-2, is where the repertoires were released. The samples were drawn from two sources: the first 160 participants of the ongoing ImmuneRACE study, and some 1,300 subjects contributed by 6 global collaborators. A de-identified subject ID, COVID-19 status, age in years and sex were almost always included in the sample metadata. Where available, HLA class I and class II types were taken from metadata supplied by the sample provider and were not determined by assay-based typing.

TCRbeta CDR3 regions were amplified from genomic DNA using the immunoSEQ Assay, a bias-controlled multiplex PCR. As for the original processing: Within the assay, amplification of reference gene primers was used to estimate how many nucleated cells each sample contained. To quantify the absolute abundance of each unique TCRbeta CDR3 rearrangement, sequence reads were collapsed and filtered. For each sample, productive Simpson clonality was calculated as the square root of Simpson's diversity index across productive rearrangements. This is the immuneACCESS table as TCRdb keeps it, with only in-frame sequences that have V and J called. A part of the clones is gone; compared with another copy, unresolved V genes explain less than half, and the rest is unexplained. V, J and clone size are those of that table, while D and trimming were read from the DNA. The sample includes about 400,000 clones, with 89% observed a single time. The ten largest clones capture approximately 1.5% of the sample.

The CDR3 contains 16 residues, cysteine and phenylalanine counted. Here the CDR3 DNA is all that survives: 48 bases in frame from base 1. The junction shows trimming of 3 bases on V and 5 bases on J, plus 18 bases between the germline ends. CDR1 and CDR2 are drawn from the germline V gene: SGHTA, FQGNSA. Points the paper makes about the study in general: How much clinical and demographic metadata was included differed by source and by participant, and the metadata was provided uncurated.

Participants in the prospective study were enrolled through a virtual design, were aged roughly 18 to 95 years, and lived in some 24 United States geographic areas. To assign participants to cohorts, the prospective study relied on clinical history that participants themselves reported in a screening survey and a study questionnaire. ImmuneRACE Cohort 3 recovered participants were defined by two consecutive negative NP/OP PCR tests, healthcare professional clearance, or symptom resolution. Mobile phlebotomists in the prospective study collected whole blood, serum and a nasopharyngeal or oropharyngeal swab from every participant. Prospective study participants could optionally give additional blood draws and questionnaires over an approximately 2-month period. Blood samples from the prospective study were shipped frozen or at room temperature prior to DNA extraction.

The sequenced sample consisted of PBMCs or T cells enriched from blood (not recorded which). The chain employs TRBV7-2 and TRBJ2-3; 7 matching bases give a weak D call of TRBD1. The clonotype was recovered from a woman in her twenties or thirties who had recovered from COVID-19. The CDR3 corresponds to CASSFNRGLVRDTQYF. The nucleotide sequence is TGTGCCAGCAGCTTCAACAGGGGACTGGTTAGAGATACGCAGTATTTT.